This T cell receptor beta chain was retrieved from a study of tissue T cells after allogeneic stem cell transplantation. Time point defined: mouse harvest day 14 after allogeneic transplant. The graft held 10^6 splenic CD5+ T cells and 10^7 T-cell-depleted bone marrow cells. Sequenced by immunoSEQ multiplex PCR; TCRdb stores in-frame clones only, minus some. The table shows approximately 1,500 clones, with more than 50% occurring only once. Study-wide results and limits: Motif-based clustering found tissue-specific repertoire signatures shared across patients, though few clones were shared. TCR repertoires tracked anatomic similarity, regardless of disease or transplant status.

The sample holds a few counts of this clone. Its target is not known. Each gene name is a mouse one. Sequencing ends 1 residue short of the CDR3 end; the germline J gene provides the rest. Per germline, CDR1 SQVVS and CDR2 ANEGSEA. V shed 1 base and J 6 bases; nucleotides not matched to a gene: 3. The CDR3 extends over 14 amino acids. The chain carries TRBV30 and TRBJ2-1; 10 bases line up with TRBD1. Sample: liver tissue. This sequence originates from a female BALB/c mouse given C57BL/6 T cells with graft-versus-host disease after an allogeneic hematopoietic cell transplant. Incomplete CDR3 DNA: TGTAGTTCTAGAGGGGACAGGGGTGGTGCTGAGCAGTTC. Translation: CSSRGDRGGAEQF. The CDR3 as a whole reads CSSRGDRGGAEQFF.